The 32 T cell receptor beta chains reported below all come from one sample, sequenced in a study of T cells in Graves' hyperthyroidism and ophthalmopathy. Authors of the study amplified TCR beta CDR3 regions from RNA transcripts. A first-round RT-PCR of the TCR CDR3 used the HTBI primer set. TCRdb reprocessed the multiplex PCR reads via MiXCR and lists one record per CDR3 protein. The sample shows 450,000 to 550,000 distinct CDR3 sequences, roughly 24% of them seen only once. The sample taken for sequencing was blood. The receptors originated from a woman in her twenties or thirties with Graves' ophthalmopathy.

A few counts support this clonotype. The rearrangement uses TRBV20-1 and TRBJ1-1; possibly TRBD1 for D (6 bases). The germline V gene encodes CDR1 DFQATT and CDR2 SNEGSKA (reference sequence). Trimming took off 5 bases at V and 5 bases at J, with 9 bases between the two ends. This CDR3 is 11 amino acids long. The CDR3 spells CSAAGQTEAFF. The CDR3 DNA is TGCAGTGCTGCTGGACAGACTGAAGCTTTCTTT.

This rearrangement joins TRBV29-1 to TRBJ1-1; D is unresolved. The germline CDR1 and CDR2 sequences are SQVTM and ANQGSEA. This CDR3 spans 11 amino acids. Trimming took off 5 bases at V and 11 bases at J, with 15 bases between the two ends. The CDR3 DNA is TGCAGCGTTATAGACACAGTTTCGGCTTTCTTT. It encodes CSVIDTVSAFF.

This clonotype appeared a few times. The J gene is TRBJ2-7, the V gene TRBV20-1; the match to TRBD2 covers 10 bases. CDR3 size: 14 residues. The germline V gene encodes CDR1 DFQATT and CDR2 SNEGSKA (reference sequence). The V and J ends lost 3 bases and 2 bases, in that order; junction bases with no gene match: 4. The CDR3: CSASVSGRTYEQYF. CDR3 bases: TGCAGTGCTAGCGTTAGCGGGAGGACCTACGAGCAGTACTTC.

This clonotype showed up many times. The V call is TRBV5-1, the J call TRBJ1-1; no clear D. This CDR3 is 12 amino acids long. Germline loops: CDR1 SGHRS, CDR2 YFSETQ. Trimming removed 0 bases from V and 8 bases from J, with 8 bases in between. The CDR3 is CASSLGAEEAFF. The CDR3 nucleotides read TGCGCCAGCAGCTTGGGGGCGGAAGAAGCTTTCTTT.

At least ten counts were recorded for this clonotype. This chain joins TRBV2 and TRBJ1-2, with 9 bases lining up with TRBD1. The CDR3 covers 15 residues. Germline V lookup: CDR1 SNHLY, CDR2 FYNNEI. Losses at the gene ends were 5 bases for V and 4 bases for J; bases not matched to a gene: 8. The CDR3 bases are TGTGCCAGCAGTCCGGACAGGGGTATGACCTATGGCTACACCTTC. Translating gives CASSPDRGMTYGYTF.

This clonotype was seen repeatedly, ten times or more. The genes are TRBV12-3 or TRBV12-4 and TRBJ2-2; weak D call: TRBD2 (5 bases). This CDR3 has 15 amino acids. The V end was cut by 3 bases, the J end by 6 bases, with 14 bases between. This CDR3 reads CASSLILALSGELFF. The CDR3 region has the DNA TGTGCCAGCAGTTTGATCCTAGCTCTGTCCGGGGAGCTGTTTTTT.

This clonotype has only a few counts. This chain links TRBV12-3 or TRBV12-4 with TRBJ1-3; no clear D. V was shortened by 1 base and J by 0 bases, with 4 bases between the two germline ends. The CDR3 has 14 amino acids. CDR3 loop: CASSLELSGNTIYF. The CDR3 DNA reads TGTGCCAGCAGTTTAGAGCTCTCTGGAAACACCATATATTTT.

This clonotype showed up many times. The chain employs TRBV7-8 and TRBJ1-5; no definite D call. In germline, CDR1 is SGHVS, CDR2 FQNEAQ. V was pared by 1 base and J by 5 bases, with 12 bases between. CDR3 length: 15 residues. The CDR3 DNA follows: TGTGCCAGCAGCTTAGGAGGAGGACTCGATCAGCCCCAGCATTTT. Translated: CASSLGGGLDQPQHF.

This clonotype showed up many times. The chain joins TRBV7-9 to TRBJ1-2; D unclear. This CDR3 has 15 amino acids. Trimming stripped 1 base from V and 2 bases from J, with 11 bases between. CDR1 is SEHNR and CDR2 is FQNEAQ in the germline V gene (reference sequence). CDR3 coding DNA: TGTGCCAGCAGCTTAGGGGTGCGGGGAAACTATGGCTACACCTTC. Its translation is CASSLGVRGNYGYTF.

The chain links TRBV3-1 to TRBJ1-2; D call uncertain. V gave up 1 base and J gave up 4 bases, with 7 bases separating them. Germline CDR1 and CDR2: LGHDT and YNNKEL (reference sequence). The CDR3 length is 13 residues. The CDR3 here is CASSQGQFYGYTF. The CDR3 bases are TGTGCCAGCAGCCAAGGTCAGTTCTATGGCTACACCTTC.

Ten or more counts support this clonotype. V usage is TRBV5-1 and J usage is TRBJ1-2; 8 nucleotides align to TRBD1. This CDR3 is 16 amino acids long. V lost 4 bases to trimming and J lost 0 bases; unmatched junction nucleotides: 8. Germline V gene data show CDR1 as SGHRS and CDR2 as YFSETQ. Written as DNA, the CDR3 is TGCGCCAGCAGCCCTCGACAGGGGCGGTCTAACTATGGCTACACCTTC. Its translation: CASSPRQGRSNYGYTF. Full variable domain (outside the CDR3, taken from reference TRBV5-1 and TRBJ1-2): KAGVTQTPRYLIKTRGQQVTLSCSPISGHRSVSWYQQTPGQGLQFLFEYFSETQRNKGNFPGRFSGRQFSNSRSEMNVSTLELGDSALYLCASSPRQGRSNYGYTFGSGTRLTVV.

Worth noting for this clonotype: The CDR3 end shows no conserved phenylalanine or tryptophan, and so a read error is likely. J is TRBJ1-2 and V is TRBV30; 8 nucleotides match TRBD1. Germline CDR1 reads GTSNPN; CDR2 reads SVGIG (reference sequence). The CDR3 is 13 residues long. The trim removed 3 bases at V and 4 bases at J, leaving 4 bases unmatched. CDR3 region: CAWRTGDGYGYTV. In DNA form, the CDR3 reads TGTGCCTGGAGGACAGGGGATGGCTATGGCTACACCGTC.

This clonotype has a count of ten or more. This chain uses TRBV6-1 with TRBJ1-2; D is undetermined. With 6 bases removed from V and 4 bases from J, the gap between germline ends came to 15 bases. The CDR3 covers 14 residues. Germline CDR1 is MNHNS and CDR2 is SASEGT. The CDR3, as DNA: TGTGCCAGCAGCCTAAACGCACTGCTCTATGGCTACACCTTC. This gives the protein CASSLNALLYGYTF.

Details on this clonotype: One end of the junction does not line up with germline, which may come from a read error. The chain is built from TRBV12-5 and TRBJ2-7; 8 bases fit TRBD2. The length of the CDR3 is 11 residues. CDR1 is LGHNT and CDR2 is FRNRAP in the germline V gene. The DNA of the CDR3 is TGTGCTAGTGGTCCCGGGAGGGAGCAGTGCTTC. Translation gives CASGPGREQCF.

This clonotype was detected a few times. One end of the junction does not line up with germline, which may come from a read error. This chain uses TRBV4-1 with TRBJ2-5; D is unclear. This CDR3 contains 14 residues. In germline, CDR1 is MGHRA, CDR2 YSYEKL. The CDR3 nucleotides read TGCGCCAGCAGCCGCGATGGGATCCAAGAGACCAAGTACTTC. It specifies CASSRDGIQETKYF.

There are many counts of this clonotype. Possible read error: a much larger clone is one base away. V gene TRBV12-3 or TRBV12-4 combines with J gene TRBJ1-1; D possibly corresponds to TRBD1 (6 bases). This CDR3 comprises 13 residues. V gave up 6 bases and J gave up 1 base, with 9 bases separating them. CDR3 nucleotides: TGTGCCAGCAGGGAACAGGGGAACACTGAAGCTTTCTTT. Protein sequence: CASREQGNTEAFF.

This rearrangement joins TRBV7-9 to TRBJ1-5, with 8 bases lining up with TRBD1. With V trimmed by 2 bases and J by 3 bases, 3 bases remained unmatched. CDR1 and CDR2 (germline): SEHNR, FQNEAQ (reference sequence). The CDR3 has 15 amino acids. Written as DNA, the CDR3 is TGTGCCAGCAGCTTAACGGACAGGGACAATCAGCCCCAGCATTTT. Encoded protein: CASSLTDRDNQPQHF.

This clonotype was counted at least ten times. A junction end diverges from the germline sequence, so it may reflect a read error. The gene calls are TRBV6-1 and TRBJ2-7, with D hard to call. This CDR3 contains 14 residues. Germline CDR1 MNHNS, CDR2 SASEGT. CDR3 sequence: CASSEWITDSERYF. The CDR3 DNA follows: TGTGCCAGCAGTGAGTGGATCACCGACTCGGAGCGGTACTTC.

This clonotype was detected only a few times. V is TRBV30 and J is TRBJ2-6, with D unresolved. Germline loops: CDR1 GTSNPN, CDR2 SVGIG (reference sequence). With 2 bases removed from V and 3 bases from J, the gap between germline ends came to 8 bases. There are 14 residues in the CDR3. This chain's CDR3 is CAWSFPGGANVLTF. The CDR3 region has the DNA TGTGCCTGGAGTTTCCCAGGTGGGGCCAACGTCCTGACTTTC.

This rearrangement joins TRBV4-1 to TRBJ2-7; tentative D call: TRBD2 (6 bases). Per germline, CDR1 MGHRA and CDR2 YSYEKL. The V gene lost 4 bases and the J gene lost 3 bases, with 10 bases spanning the gap. This CDR3 is built from 13 residues. CDR3 protein: CASSPRDFYEQYF. CDR3 DNA sequence: TGCGCCAGCAGCCCTCGGGACTTCTACGAGCAGTACTTC.

The genes are TRBV2 and TRBJ2-5; 13 nucleotides align to TRBD2. V lost 9 bases to trimming and J lost 4 bases; unmatched junction nucleotides: 2. CDR3 length equals 13 residues. CDR1 SNHLY and CDR2 FYNNEI come from the germline V gene. The CDR3 sequence is CARRLAGGETQYF. Here the CDR3 DNA reads TGTGCCAGAAGACTAGCGGGGGGAGAGACCCAGTACTTC.

This chain links TRBV5-1 with TRBJ1-5, with 10 bases lining up with TRBD1. Germline V CDR1 and CDR2: SGHRS, YFSETQ. The CDR3 consists of 15 residues. Unmatched junction bases numbered 2, after V lost 3 bases and J lost 2 bases. The chain's CDR3 is CASSSGTGGNQPQHF. The CDR3 coding sequence is TGCGCCAGCAGCTCGGGGACAGGGGGCAATCAGCCCCAGCATTTT. The complete variable domain, with remaining parts taken from reference TRBV5-1 and TRBJ1-5, reads KAGVTQTPRYLIKTRGQQVTLSCSPISGHRSVSWYQQTPGQGLQFLFEYFSETQRNKGNFPGRFSGRQFSNSRSEMNVSTLELGDSALYLCASSSGTGGNQPQHFGDGTRLSIL.

V usage is TRBV5-1 and J usage is TRBJ2-7, with unresolved D. Per germline, CDR1 SGHRS and CDR2 YFSETQ. The CDR3 is 17 amino acids. V was pared by 0 bases and J by 6 bases, with 22 bases between. In DNA, the CDR3 is TGCGCCAGCAGCTTGGCAGGACCGGCCTGCGCAGCCTGCGAGCAGTACTTC. As protein: CASSLAGPACAACEQYF.

The sample holds many counts of this clonotype. V is TRBV5-1 and J is TRBJ1-2; no firm D call. CDR1 is SGHRS, CDR2 YFSETQ, per germline. There are 12 residues in the CDR3. The V end lost 6 bases, the J end lost 4 bases, and 10 bases lay between the germline ends. The CDR3 DNA reads TGCGCCAGCATCCTGACCTTCTATGGCTACACCTTC. It translates to CASILTFYGYTF.

The chain recombines TRBV6-1 with TRBJ2-5; 7 bases agree with TRBD1. CDR3 length equals 15 residues. The V gene's germline CDR1 is MNHNS and CDR2 SASEGT. Trimming at V came to 4 bases and at J to 3 bases, leaving 8 bases not matched to a gene. DNA of the CDR3: TGTGCCAGCAGTGTAGGCAGGGGGATTAAAGAGACCCAGTACTTC. It specifies CASSVGRGIKETQYF.

The genes are TRBV4-3 and TRBJ1-1; tentatively, D is TRBD1 (5 bases). Germline V lookup: CDR1 LGHNA, CDR2 YSLEER. Between the trimmed V and J ends, which lost 3 bases and 4 bases, there was a span of 12 bases. CDR3 size: 14 residues. CDR3 sequence: CASSHQGESTEAFF. The DNA for the CDR3 is TGCGCCAGCAGCCATCAGGGAGAAAGCACTGAAGCTTTCTTT.

This clonotype was seen ten or more times. The chain has TRBV5-1 and TRBJ2-2; TRBD1 might be the D (5 bases). The CDR3 spans 14 residues. Germline CDR1 is SGHRS and CDR2 is YFSETQ. V gave up 5 bases and J gave up 2 bases, with 10 bases separating them. DNA of the CDR3: TGCGCCAGCAGGAGGCAGGGAAACACCGGGGAGCTGTTTTTT. As protein: CASRRQGNTGELFF.

The V gene is TRBV5-1, the J gene TRBJ1-1, with 10 bases identical to TRBD1. Germline CDR1 reads SGHRS; CDR2 reads YFSETQ. With 4 bases clipped from V and 1 base from J, the junction kept 4 bases outside the gene matches. CDR3 length equals 15 residues. The CDR3 sequence is CASSGGTGENTEAFF. CDR3 sequence (DNA): TGCGCCAGCAGCGGAGGGACAGGGGAGAACACTGAAGCTTTCTTT.

The chain combines TRBV28 with TRBJ2-5; D might be TRBD1 or TRBD2, each matching 5 bases. Germline V gene sequence: CDR1 MDHEN, CDR2 SYDVKM. V was cut by 7 bases and J by 7 bases, with 16 bases left in between. This CDR3 has 13 amino acids. The CDR3 here is CASNTRDGPTQYF. CDR3 in DNA: TGTGCCAGCAATACCCGGGACGGACCGACCCAGTACTTC.

Ten or more counts support this clonotype. V and J are TRBV6-5 and TRBJ1-2; possibly TRBD1 for D (6 bases). Germline V gene sequence: CDR1 MNHEY, CDR2 SVGAGI. The CDR3 is made up of 11 amino acids. Trimming took off 8 bases at V and 8 bases at J, with 12 bases between the two ends. The chain's CDR3 is CASGTGLGYTF. The CDR3 DNA reads as TGTGCCAGCGGTACAGGGTTAGGCTACACCTTC.

This chain links TRBV6-2 or TRBV6-3 with TRBJ1-5; the D is unclear. Per the germline V gene, CDR1 is MNHEY and CDR2 is SVGEGT. V was cut by 2 bases and J by 7 bases, with 9 bases left in between. There are 13 residues in the CDR3. The CDR3, as DNA: TGTGCCAGCAGTTACCGGGGTACGCAGCCCCAGCATTTT. Translation gives CASSYRGTQPQHF.

This clonotype was observed many times. The chain is built from TRBV12-3 or TRBV12-4 and TRBJ1-1, with a tentative D call TRBD1 (5 bases). Trimming pared 6 bases from V and 4 bases from J, leaving 9 bases between. The CDR3 runs to 12 residues. The CDR3 spells CASSRGGTEAFF. The CDR3 DNA is TGTGCCAGCAGCCGGGGGGGCACTGAAGCTTTCTTT.